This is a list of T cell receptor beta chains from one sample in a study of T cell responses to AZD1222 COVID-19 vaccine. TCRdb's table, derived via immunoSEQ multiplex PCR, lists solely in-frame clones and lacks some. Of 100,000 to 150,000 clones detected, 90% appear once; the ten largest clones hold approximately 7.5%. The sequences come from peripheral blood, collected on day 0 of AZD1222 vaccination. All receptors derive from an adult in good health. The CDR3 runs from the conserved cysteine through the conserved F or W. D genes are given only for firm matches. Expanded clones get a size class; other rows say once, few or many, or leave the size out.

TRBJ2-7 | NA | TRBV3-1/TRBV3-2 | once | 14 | CASSQVAGPIEQYF | TGTGCCAGCAGCCAAGTTGCGGGACCCATCGAGCAGTACTTC
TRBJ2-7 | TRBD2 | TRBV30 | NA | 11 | CAWRSGGEQYF | TGTGCCTGGAGGTCGGGGGGCGAGCAGTACTTC
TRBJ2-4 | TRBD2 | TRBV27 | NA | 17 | CASSLLWRERAKNIQYF | TGTGCCAGCAGTTTATTGTGGCGGGAGAGGGCCAAAAACATTCAGTACTTC
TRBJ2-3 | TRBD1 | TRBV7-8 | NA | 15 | CASMDLGQSTDTQYF | TGTGCCAGCATGGACTTGGGACAGAGCACAGATACGCAGTATTTT
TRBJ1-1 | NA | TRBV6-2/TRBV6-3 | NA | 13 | CASSYNQGNEAFF | TGTGCCAGCAGTTACAATCAGGGGAATGAAGCTTTCTTT
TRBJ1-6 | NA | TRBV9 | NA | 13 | CASSSSQDSPLHF | TGTGCCAGCAGCTCGAGTCAGGATTCACCCCTCCACTTT
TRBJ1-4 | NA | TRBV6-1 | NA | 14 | CASSETGTNEKLFF | TGTGCCAGCAGTGAAACCGGAACTAATGAAAAACTGTTTTTT
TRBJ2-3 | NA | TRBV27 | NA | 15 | CASWGQVPGGDTQYF | TGTGCCAGCTGGGGGCAGGTCCCCGGAGGCGATACGCAGTATTTT
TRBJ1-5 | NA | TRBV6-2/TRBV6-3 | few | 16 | CASSYIAAGMNQPQHF | TGTGCCAGCAGTTACATCGCGGCAGGGATGAATCAGCCCCAGCATTTT
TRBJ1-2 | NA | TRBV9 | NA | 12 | CASSPLGLGYTF | TGTGCCAGCAGCCCCCTGGGACTCGGCTACACCTTC
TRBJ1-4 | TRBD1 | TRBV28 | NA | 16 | CASSFVRVGQGKKLFF | TGTGCCAGCAGTTTTGTAAGAGTGGGACAGGGGAAAAAACTGTTTTTT
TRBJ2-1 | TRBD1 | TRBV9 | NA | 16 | CASSVSDRVGYNEQFF | TGTGCCAGCAGCGTATCGGACAGGGTTGGCTACAATGAGCAGTTCTTC
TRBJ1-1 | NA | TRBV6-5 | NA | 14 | CASSLQGRSTEAFF | TGTGCCAGCAGTCTTCAGGGGCGGAGCACTGAAGCTTTCTTT
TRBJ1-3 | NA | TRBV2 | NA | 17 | CASKVEAIVRSGNTIYF | TGTGCCAGCAAAGTGGAGGCTATAGTCCGCTCTGGAAACACCATATATTTT
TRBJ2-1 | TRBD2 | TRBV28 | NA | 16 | CASSLGGLAVYNEQFF | TGTGCCAGCAGTTTAGGGGGACTAGCAGTTTACAATGAGCAGTTCTTC
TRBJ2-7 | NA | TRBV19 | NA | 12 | CASSIMSAQQYF | TGTGCCAGTAGTATCATGTCCGCTCAGCAGTACTTC
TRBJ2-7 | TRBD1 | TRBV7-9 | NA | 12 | CASSLGQGAFFF | TGTGCCAGCAGCCTCGGACAGGGAGCCTTTTTTTTC
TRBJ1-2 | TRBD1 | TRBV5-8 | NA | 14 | CASSLEDRVYGYTF | TGTGCCAGCAGCTTGGAGGACAGGGTATATGGCTACACCTTC
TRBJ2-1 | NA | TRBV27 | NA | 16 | CASSLTGIPPYNEQFF | TGTGCCAGCAGTTTAACAGGGATACCCCCCTACAATGAGCAGTTCTTC
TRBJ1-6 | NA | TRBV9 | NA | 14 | CASSVGGVGSPLHF | TGTGCCAGCAGCGTAGGAGGGGTTGGTTCACCCCTCCACTTT
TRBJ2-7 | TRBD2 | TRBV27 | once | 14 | CASSLGGRAGEQYF | TGTGCCAGCAGTTTAGGAGGGAGGGCCGGGGAGCAGTACTTC
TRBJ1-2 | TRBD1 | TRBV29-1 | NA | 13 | CSAGQGANYGYTF | TGCAGCGCCGGACAGGGGGCTAACTATGGCTACACCTTC
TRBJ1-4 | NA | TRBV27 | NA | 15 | CASSLLGVTNEKLFF | TGTGCCAGCAGTTTATTGGGGGTAACTAATGAAAAACTGTTTTTT
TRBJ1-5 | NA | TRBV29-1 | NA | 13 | CSVGTGGNQPQHF | TGCAGCGTTGGGACCGGAGGTAATCAGCCCCAGCATTTT
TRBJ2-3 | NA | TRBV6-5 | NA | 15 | CASSRDSRGSDTQYF | TGTGCCAGCAGCCGGGACTCCCGAGGGTCAGATACGCAGTATTTT
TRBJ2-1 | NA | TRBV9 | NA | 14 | CASSVSGGNNEQFF | TGTGCCAGCAGCGTATCAGGGGGGAACAATGAGCAGTTCTTC
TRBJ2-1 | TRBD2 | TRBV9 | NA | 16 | CASSVRSGNTYNEQFF | TGTGCCAGCAGCGTACGTAGCGGGAATACCTACAATGAGCAGTTCTTC
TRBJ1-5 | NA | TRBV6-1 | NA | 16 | CASSEWGRHSNQPQHF | TGTGCCAGCAGTGAATGGGGCAGACATAGCAATCAGCCCCAGCATTTT
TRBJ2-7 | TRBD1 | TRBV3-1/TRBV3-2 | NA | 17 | CASSQFSVGTGGYEQYF | TGTGCCAGCAGCCAGTTTTCTGTAGGGACAGGGGGCTACGAGCAGTACTTC
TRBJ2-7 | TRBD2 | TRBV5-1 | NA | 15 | CASTAFSGSQYEQYF | TGCGCCAGCACGGCATTTAGCGGGAGTCAGTACGAGCAGTACTTC
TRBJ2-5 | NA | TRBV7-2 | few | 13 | CASSTGPSGTQYF | TGTGCCAGCAGCACCGGGCCCTCTGGGACCCAGTACTTC
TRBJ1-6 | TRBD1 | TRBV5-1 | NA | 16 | CASSLDRGRSNSPLHF | TGCGCCAGCAGCTTGGACAGGGGGCGGAGTAATTCACCCCTCCACTTT
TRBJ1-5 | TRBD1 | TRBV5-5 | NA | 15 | CASSLVPGGNQPQHF | TGTGCCAGCAGCTTGGTGCCAGGGGGTAATCAGCCCCAGCATTTT
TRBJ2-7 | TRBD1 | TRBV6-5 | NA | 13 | CASSNRGPYEQYF | TGTGCCAGCTCTAACAGGGGACCCTACGAGCAGTACTTC
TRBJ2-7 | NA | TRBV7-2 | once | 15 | CASTLGGGSSYEQYF | TGTGCCAGCACTTTGGGGGGCGGGAGTTCCTACGAGCAGTACTTC
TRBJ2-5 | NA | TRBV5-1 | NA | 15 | CASSLGSGSEETQYF | TGCGCCAGCAGCTTGGGTTCAGGGTCCGAAGAGACCCAGTACTTC
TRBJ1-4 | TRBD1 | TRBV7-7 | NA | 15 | CASSASTGANEKLFF | TGTGCCAGCAGCGCCTCGACAGGGGCTAATGAAAAACTGTTTTTT
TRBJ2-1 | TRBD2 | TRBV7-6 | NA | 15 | CASRPTSGPYNEQFF | TGTGCCAGCAGACCGACTAGCGGACCTTACAATGAGCAGTTCTTC
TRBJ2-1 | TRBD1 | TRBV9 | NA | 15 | CASSVVGTASNEQFF | TGTGCCAGCAGCGTAGTCGGGACAGCATCCAATGAGCAGTTCTTC
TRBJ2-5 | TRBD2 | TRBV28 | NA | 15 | CASSSPAGAGETQYF | TGTGCCAGCAGTTCTCCAGCGGGAGCGGGCGAGACCCAGTACTTC
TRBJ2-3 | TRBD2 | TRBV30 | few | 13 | CAWSTGLADTQYF | TGTGCCTGGAGTACTGGACTAGCAGATACGCAGTATTTT
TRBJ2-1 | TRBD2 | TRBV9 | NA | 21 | CASSIRPGGAASGRINNEQFF | TGTGCCAGCAGCATTCGCCCAGGGGGCGCGGCTAGCGGGAGAATCAACAATGAGCAGTTCTTC
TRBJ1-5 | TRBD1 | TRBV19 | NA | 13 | CASSTTGGGPQHF | TGTGCCAGTAGTACGACAGGGGGTGGGCCCCAGCATTTT
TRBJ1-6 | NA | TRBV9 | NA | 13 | CASSGPGNSPLHF | TGTGCCAGCAGCGGACCCGGTAATTCACCCCTCCACTTT
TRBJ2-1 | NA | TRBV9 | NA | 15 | CASSVGTTSYNEQFF | TGTGCCAGCAGCGTAGGGACCACCTCCTACAATGAGCAGTTCTTC
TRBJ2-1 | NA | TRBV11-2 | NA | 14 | CASSGQKTYNEQFF | TGTGCCAGCAGCGGACAGAAGACCTACAATGAGCAGTTCTTC
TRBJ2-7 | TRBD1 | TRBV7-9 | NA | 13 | CASTTGTSYEQYF | TGTGCCAGCACGACAGGGACCTCCTACGAGCAGTACTTC
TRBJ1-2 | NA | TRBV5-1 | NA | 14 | CASSLASGAYGYTF | TGCGCCAGCAGCTTGGCCTCGGGTGCCTATGGCTACACCTTC
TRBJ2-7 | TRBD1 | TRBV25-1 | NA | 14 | CASSETTGSYEQYF | TGTGCCAGCAGTGAAACGACAGGGTCCTACGAGCAGTACTTC
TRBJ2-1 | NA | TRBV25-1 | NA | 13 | CASSELPGNEQFF | TGTGCCAGCAGTGAATTACCAGGCAATGAGCAGTTCTTC
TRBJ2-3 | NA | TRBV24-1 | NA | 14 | CATSDLGAWDTQYF | TGTGCCACCAGTGATTTGGGGGCTTGGGATACGCAGTATTTT
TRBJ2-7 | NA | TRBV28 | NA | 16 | CASSGHEARSNYEQYF | TGTGCCAGCAGTGGCCATGAAGCCAGGAGCAACTACGAGCAGTACTTC
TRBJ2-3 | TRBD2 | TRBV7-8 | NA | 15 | CASSSSGLHTDTQYF | TGTGCCAGCAGCTCTTCGGGACTACACACAGATACGCAGTATTTT
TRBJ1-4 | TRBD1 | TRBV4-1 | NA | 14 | CASSQGQGTEKLFF | TGCGCCAGCAGCCAAGGACAGGGGACTGAAAAACTGTTTTTT
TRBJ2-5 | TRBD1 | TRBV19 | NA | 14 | CASKARGPQETQYF | TGTGCCAGTAAAGCCAGGGGGCCGCAAGAGACCCAGTACTTC
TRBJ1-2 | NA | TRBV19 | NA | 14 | CASSIEVGSYGYTF | TGTGCCAGTAGTATAGAAGTTGGAAGCTATGGCTACACCTTC